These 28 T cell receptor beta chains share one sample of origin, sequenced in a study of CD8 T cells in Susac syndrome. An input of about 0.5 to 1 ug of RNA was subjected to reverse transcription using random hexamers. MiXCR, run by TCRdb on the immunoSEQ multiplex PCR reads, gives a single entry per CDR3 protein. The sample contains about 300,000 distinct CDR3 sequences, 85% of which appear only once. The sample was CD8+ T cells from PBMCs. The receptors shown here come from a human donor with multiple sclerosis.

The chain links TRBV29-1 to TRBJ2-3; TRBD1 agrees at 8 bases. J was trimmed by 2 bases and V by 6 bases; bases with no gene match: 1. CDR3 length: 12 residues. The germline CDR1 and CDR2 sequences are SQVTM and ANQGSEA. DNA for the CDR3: TGCAGCGTGACAGGGGCCACAGATACGCAGTATTTT. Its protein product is CSVTGATDTQYF.

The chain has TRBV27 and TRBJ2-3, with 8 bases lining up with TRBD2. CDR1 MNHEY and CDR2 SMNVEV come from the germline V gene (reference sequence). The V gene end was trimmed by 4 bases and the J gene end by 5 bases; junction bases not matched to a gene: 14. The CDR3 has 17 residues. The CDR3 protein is CASSSPGLGPLGDTQYF. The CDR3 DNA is TGTGCCAGCAGTTCCCCGGGACTAGGACCCCTTGGAGATACGCAGTATTTT.

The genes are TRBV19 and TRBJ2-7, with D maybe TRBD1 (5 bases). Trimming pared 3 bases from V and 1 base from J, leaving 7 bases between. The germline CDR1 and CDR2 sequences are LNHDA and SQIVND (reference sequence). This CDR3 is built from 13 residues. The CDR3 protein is CASSMAGSYEQYF. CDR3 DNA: TGTGCCAGTAGTATGGCAGGGTCCTACGAGCAGTACTTC.

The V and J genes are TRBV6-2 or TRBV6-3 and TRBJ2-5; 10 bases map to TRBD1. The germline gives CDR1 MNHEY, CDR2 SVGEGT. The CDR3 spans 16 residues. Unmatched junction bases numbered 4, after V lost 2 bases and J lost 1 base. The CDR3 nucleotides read TGTGCCAGCAGTTACGACAGGGGGCACTTCCAAGAGACCCAGTACTTC. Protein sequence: CASSYDRGHFQETQYF.

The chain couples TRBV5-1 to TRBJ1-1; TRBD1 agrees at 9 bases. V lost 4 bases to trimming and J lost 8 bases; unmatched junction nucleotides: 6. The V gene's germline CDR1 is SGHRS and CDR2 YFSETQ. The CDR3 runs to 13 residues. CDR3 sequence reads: CASSATGGGEAFF. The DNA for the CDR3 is TGCGCCAGCAGCGCAACAGGGGGCGGGGAAGCTTTCTTT.

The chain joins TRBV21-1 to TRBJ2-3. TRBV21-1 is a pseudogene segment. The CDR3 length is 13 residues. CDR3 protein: CASSKDGTDTQYF. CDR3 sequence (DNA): TGTGCCAGCAGCAAAGATGGCACAGATACGCAGTATTTT.

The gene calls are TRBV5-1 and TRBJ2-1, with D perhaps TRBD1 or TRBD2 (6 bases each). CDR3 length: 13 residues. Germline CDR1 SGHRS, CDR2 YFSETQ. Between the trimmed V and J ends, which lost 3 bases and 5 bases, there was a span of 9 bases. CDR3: CASSWGADNEQFF. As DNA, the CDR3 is TGCGCCAGCAGCTGGGGGGCGGACAATGAGCAGTTCTTC.

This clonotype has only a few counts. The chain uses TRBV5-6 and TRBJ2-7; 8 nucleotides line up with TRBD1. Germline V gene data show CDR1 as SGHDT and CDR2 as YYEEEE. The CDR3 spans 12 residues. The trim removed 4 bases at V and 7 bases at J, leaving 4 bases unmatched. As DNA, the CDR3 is TGTGCCAGCAGCGGACAGGGTTGGGAGCAGTACTTC. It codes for CASSGQGWEQYF.

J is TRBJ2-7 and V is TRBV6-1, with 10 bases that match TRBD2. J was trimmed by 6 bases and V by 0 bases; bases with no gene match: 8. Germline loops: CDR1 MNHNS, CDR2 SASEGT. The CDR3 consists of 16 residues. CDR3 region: CASSEAVAGGLAEQYF. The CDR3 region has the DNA TGTGCCAGCAGTGAAGCGGTAGCGGGAGGCCTAGCCGAGCAGTACTTC.

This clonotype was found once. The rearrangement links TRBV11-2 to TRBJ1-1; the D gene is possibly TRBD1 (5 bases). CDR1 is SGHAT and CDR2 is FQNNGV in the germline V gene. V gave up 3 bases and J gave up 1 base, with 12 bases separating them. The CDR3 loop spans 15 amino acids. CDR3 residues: CASSLMLGGNTEAFF. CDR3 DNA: TGTGCCAGCAGCTTGATGCTGGGGGGGAACACTGAAGCTTTCTTT. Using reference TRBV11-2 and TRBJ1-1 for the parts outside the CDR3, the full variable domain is EAGVAQSPRYKIIEKRQSVAFWCNPISGHATLYWYQQILGQGPKLLIQFQNNGVVDDSQLPKDRFSAERLKGVDSTLKIQPAKLEDSAVYLCASSLMLGGNTEAFFGQGTRLTVV.

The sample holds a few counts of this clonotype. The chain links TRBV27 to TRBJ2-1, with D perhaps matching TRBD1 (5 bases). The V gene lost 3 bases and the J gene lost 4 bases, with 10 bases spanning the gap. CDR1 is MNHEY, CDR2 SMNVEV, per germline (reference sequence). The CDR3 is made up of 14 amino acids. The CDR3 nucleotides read TGTGCCAGCAGTTTGGGGCTAGTATACAATGAGCAGTTCTTC. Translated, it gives CASSLGLVYNEQFF.

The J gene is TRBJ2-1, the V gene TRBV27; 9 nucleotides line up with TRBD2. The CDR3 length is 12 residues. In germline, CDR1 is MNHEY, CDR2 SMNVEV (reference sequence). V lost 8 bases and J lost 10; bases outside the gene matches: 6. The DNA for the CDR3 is TGTGCCAGCGGTAGCGGGAGCAGCGAGCAGTTCTTC. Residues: CASGSGSSEQFF.

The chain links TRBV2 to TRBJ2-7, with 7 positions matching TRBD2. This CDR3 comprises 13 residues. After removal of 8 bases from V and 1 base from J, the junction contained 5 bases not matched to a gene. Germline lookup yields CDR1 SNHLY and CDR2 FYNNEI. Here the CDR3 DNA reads TGTGCCAGCTTTCGGGAGGTGTCCTACGAGCAGTACTTC. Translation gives CASFREVSYEQYF.

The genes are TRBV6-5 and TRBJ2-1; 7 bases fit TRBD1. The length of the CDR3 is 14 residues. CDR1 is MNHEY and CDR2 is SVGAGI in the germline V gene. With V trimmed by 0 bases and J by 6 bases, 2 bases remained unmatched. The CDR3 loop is CASSYSTGLNEQFF. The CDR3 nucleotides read TGTGCCAGCAGTTACTCGACAGGGCTCAATGAGCAGTTCTTC.

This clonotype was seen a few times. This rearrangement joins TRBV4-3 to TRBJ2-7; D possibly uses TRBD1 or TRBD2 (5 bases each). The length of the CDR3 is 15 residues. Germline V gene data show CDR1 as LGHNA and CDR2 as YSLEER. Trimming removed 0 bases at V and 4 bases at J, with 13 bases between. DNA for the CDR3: TGCGCCAGCAGCCAAGAACGGGGCCAACTTTACGAGCAGTACTTC. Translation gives CASSQERGQLYEQYF.

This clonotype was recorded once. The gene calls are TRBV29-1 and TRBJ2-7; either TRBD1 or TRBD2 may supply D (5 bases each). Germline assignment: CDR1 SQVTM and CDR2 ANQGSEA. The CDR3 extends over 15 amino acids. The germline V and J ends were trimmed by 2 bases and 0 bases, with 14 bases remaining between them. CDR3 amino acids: CSVELGRVNSYEQYF. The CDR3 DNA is TGCAGCGTTGAATTGGGGCGGGTAAACTCCTACGAGCAGTACTTC.

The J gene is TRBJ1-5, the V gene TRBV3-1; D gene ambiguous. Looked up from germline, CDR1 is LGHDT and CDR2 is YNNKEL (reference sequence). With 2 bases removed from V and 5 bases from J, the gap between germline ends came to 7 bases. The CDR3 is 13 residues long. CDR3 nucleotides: TGTGCCAGCAGCCAAAGGGCCGATCAGCCCCAGCATTTT. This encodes CASSQRADQPQHF.

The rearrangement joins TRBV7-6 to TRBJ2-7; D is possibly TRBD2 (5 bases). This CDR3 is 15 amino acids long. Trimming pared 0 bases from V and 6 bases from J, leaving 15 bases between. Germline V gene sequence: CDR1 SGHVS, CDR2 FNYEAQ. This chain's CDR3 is CASSLALGVNLEQYF. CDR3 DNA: TGTGCCAGCAGCTTAGCTCTCGGGGTTAATCTCGAGCAGTACTTC.

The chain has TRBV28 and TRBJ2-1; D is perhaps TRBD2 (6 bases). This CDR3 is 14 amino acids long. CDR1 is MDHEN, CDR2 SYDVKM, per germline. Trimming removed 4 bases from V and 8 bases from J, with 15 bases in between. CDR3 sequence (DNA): TGTGCCAGCAGTTCTCTCTCCGGGACTGATGAGCAGTTCTTC. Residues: CASSSLSGTDEQFF.

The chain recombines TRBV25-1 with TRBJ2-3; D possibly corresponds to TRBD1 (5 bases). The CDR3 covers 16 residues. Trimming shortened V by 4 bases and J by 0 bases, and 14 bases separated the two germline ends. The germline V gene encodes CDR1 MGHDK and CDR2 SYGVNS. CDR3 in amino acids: CASSVIRTQSTDTQYF. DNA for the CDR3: TGTGCCAGCAGTGTCATAAGGACACAAAGCACAGATACGCAGTATTTT.

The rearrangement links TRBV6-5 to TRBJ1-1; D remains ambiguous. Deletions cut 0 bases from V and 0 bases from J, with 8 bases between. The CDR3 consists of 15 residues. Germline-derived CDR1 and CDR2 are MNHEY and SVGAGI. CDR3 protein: CASSYSTSLNTEAFF. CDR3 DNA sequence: TGTGCCAGCAGTTACTCGACCAGCTTGAACACTGAAGCTTTCTTT.

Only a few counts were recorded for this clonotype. Here the CDR3 reads CASSRKMDTQYF. The CDR3 nucleotides are TGCGCCAGCAGCCGGAAAATGGATACGCAGTATTTT. This chain links TRBV4-1 with TRBJ2-3, with unresolved D. The CDR3 sequence is 12 residues long. CDR1 and CDR2 from the germline V gene are MGHRA and YSYEKL. Trimming removed 4 bases from V and 6 bases from J, with 8 bases in between.

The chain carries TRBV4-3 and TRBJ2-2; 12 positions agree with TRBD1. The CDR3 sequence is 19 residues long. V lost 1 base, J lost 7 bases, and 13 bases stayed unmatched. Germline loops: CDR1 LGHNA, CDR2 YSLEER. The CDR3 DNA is TGCGCCAGCAGCCAAGGAAAAATAGTGGGGACAGGGGGCTTCGGGGAGCTGTTTTTT. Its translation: CASSQGKIVGTGGFGELFF.

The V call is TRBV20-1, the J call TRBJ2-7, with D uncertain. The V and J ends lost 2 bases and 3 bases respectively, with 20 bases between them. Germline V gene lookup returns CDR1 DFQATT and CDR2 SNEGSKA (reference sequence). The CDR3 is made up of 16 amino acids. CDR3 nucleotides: TGCAGTGCTAGATCACCCGAGGCTACCTGGTACTACGAGCAGTACTTC. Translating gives CSARSPEATWYYEQYF.

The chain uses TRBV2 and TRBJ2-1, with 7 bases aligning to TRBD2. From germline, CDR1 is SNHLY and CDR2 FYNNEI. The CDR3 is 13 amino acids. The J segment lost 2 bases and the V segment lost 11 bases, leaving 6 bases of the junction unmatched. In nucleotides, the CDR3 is TGTGCCGTGCGTGGGGGGGCCTACAATGAGCAGTTCTTC. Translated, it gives CAVRGGAYNEQFF.

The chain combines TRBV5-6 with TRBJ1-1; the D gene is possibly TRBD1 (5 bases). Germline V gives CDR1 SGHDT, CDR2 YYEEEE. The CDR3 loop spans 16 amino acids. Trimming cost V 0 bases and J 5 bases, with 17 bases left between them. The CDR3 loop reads CASSLGWGNGGTEAFF. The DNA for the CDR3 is TGTGCCAGCAGCTTGGGGTGGGGCAACGGCGGTACTGAAGCTTTCTTT.

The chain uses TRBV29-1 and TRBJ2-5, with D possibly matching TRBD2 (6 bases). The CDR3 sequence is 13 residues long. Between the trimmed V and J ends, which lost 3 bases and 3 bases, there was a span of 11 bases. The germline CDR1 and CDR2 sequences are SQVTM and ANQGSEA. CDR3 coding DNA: TGCAGCGTTGATGATGGAGGGAAAGAGACCCAGTACTTC. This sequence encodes CSVDDGGKETQYF.

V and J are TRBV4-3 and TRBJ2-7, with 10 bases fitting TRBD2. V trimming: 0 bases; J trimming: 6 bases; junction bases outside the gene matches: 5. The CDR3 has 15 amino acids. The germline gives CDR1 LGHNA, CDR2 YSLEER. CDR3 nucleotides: TGCGCCAGCAGCCAAGACCTGACTAGCGGGTCCGAGCAGTACTTC. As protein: CASSQDLTSGSEQYF.